These T cell receptor beta chains were read from a single sample in a study of post-analysis software for immune sequencing data. Each CDR3 protein is one row after TCRdb ran MiXCR on the PCR reads. The table shows more than 500,000 distinct CDR3 sequences, with around a third occurring only once. The specimen sequenced was blood. These receptors all come from a girl under 18 with multiple sclerosis. CDR3s include the opening cysteine and the closing phenylalanine or tryptophan. The D gene is left open where the match is weak. Clone size is shown for a subset of rows, as once, few, many or a class of expanded clone.

CDR3 length: 13; J gene: TRBJ1-2; clone size: .; D gene: TRBD1; V gene: TRBV5-1; CDR3 protein: CASSSGQAGGYTF; CDR3 DNA: TGCGCCAGCAGCTCGGGACAGGCGGGGGGCTACACCTTC
CDR3 length: 15; J gene: TRBJ2-5; clone size: .; D gene: .; V gene: TRBV7-2; CDR3 protein: CASSLVPTRRETQYF; CDR3 DNA: TGTGCCAGCAGCTTAGTGCCCACCCGACGGGAGACCCAGTACTTC
CDR3 length: 15; J gene: TRBJ2-3; clone size: few; D gene: TRBD2; V gene: TRBV6-1; CDR3 protein: CASSSSSGGADTQYF; CDR3 DNA: TGTGCCAGCAGCTCCTCTAGCGGGGGGGCAGATACGCAGTATTTT
CDR3 length: 18; J gene: TRBJ2-5; clone size: .; D gene: TRBD2; V gene: TRBV4-1; CDR3 protein: CASSQLLTGLPNQETQYF; CDR3 DNA: TGCGCCAGCAGCCAACTCTTGACGGGACTACCTAACCAAGAGACCCAGTACTTC
CDR3 length: 15; J gene: TRBJ2-7; clone size: few; D gene: .; V gene: TRBV24-1; CDR3 protein: CATSDPLSGTNEQYF; CDR3 DNA: TGTGCCACCAGTGATCCACTCTCCGGGACAAACGAGCAGTACTTC
CDR3 length: 19; J gene: TRBJ2-1; clone size: .; D gene: .; V gene: TRBV20-1; CDR3 protein: CSARVRDTRNATSYNEQFF; CDR3 DNA: TGCAGTGCTAGAGTTAGGGACACCCGGAACGCCACCTCCTACAATGAGCAGTTCTTC
CDR3 length: 14; J gene: TRBJ1-5; clone size: .; D gene: .; V gene: TRBV29-1; CDR3 protein: CSVGYQGSNQPQHF; CDR3 DNA: TGCAGCGTTGGGTATCAGGGTAGCAATCAGCCCCAGCATTTT
CDR3 length: 15; J gene: TRBJ2-2; clone size: .; D gene: TRBD2; V gene: TRBV5-1; CDR3 protein: CASSLRTSGAGELFF; CDR3 DNA: TGCGCCAGCAGCCTAAGGACTAGCGGGGCCGGGGAGCTGTTTTTT
CDR3 length: 12; J gene: TRBJ2-7; clone size: few; D gene: .; V gene: TRBV5-1; CDR3 protein: CASSLEPPEQYF; CDR3 DNA: TGCGCCAGCAGCTTGGAACCCCCCGAGCAGTACTTC
CDR3 length: 16; J gene: TRBJ2-3; clone size: .; D gene: TRBD2; V gene: TRBV7-8; CDR3 protein: CASSLGAGGPPDTQYF; CDR3 DNA: TGTGCCAGCAGCTTAGGGGCGGGGGGGCCTCCAGATACGCAGTATTTT
CDR3 length: 19; J gene: TRBJ2-5; clone size: .; D gene: TRBD2; V gene: TRBV4-1; CDR3 protein: CASSQVVASGGTGGETQYF; CDR3 DNA: TGCGCCAGCAGCCAAGTTGTCGCTAGCGGGGGAACCGGAGGAGAGACCCAGTACTTC
CDR3 length: 15; J gene: TRBJ1-1; clone size: .; D gene: .; V gene: TRBV5-1; CDR3 protein: CASSLRGAQNTEAFF; CDR3 DNA: TGCGCCAGCAGCTTGCGTGGGGCCCAGAACACTGAAGCTTTCTTT
CDR3 length: 15; J gene: TRBJ2-1; clone size: few; D gene: TRBD1; V gene: TRBV12-3/TRBV12-4; CDR3 protein: CASSLAGTGGNEQFF; CDR3 DNA: TGTGCCAGCAGCTTAGCCGGGACAGGAGGCAATGAGCAGTTCTTC
CDR3 length: 12; J gene: TRBJ2-3; clone size: few; D gene: .; V gene: TRBV10-3; CDR3 protein: CAVSLGPDTQYF; CDR3 DNA: TGTGCCGTCAGCCTAGGGCCGGATACGCAGTATTTT
CDR3 length: 15; J gene: TRBJ1-2; clone size: few; D gene: .; V gene: TRBV15; CDR3 protein: CATSRGLLDNYGYTF; CDR3 DNA: TGTGCCACCAGCAGAGGTTTGTTAGATAACTATGGCTACACCTTC
CDR3 length: 15; J gene: TRBJ1-2; clone size: .; D gene: .; V gene: TRBV20-1; CDR3 protein: CSGQDQGNENYGYTF; CDR3 DNA: TGCAGTGGCCAAGACCAGGGCAACGAGAACTATGGCTACACCTTC
CDR3 length: 15; J gene: TRBJ1-2; clone size: .; D gene: .; V gene: TRBV11-2; CDR3 protein: CASSSHQGYNYGYTF; CDR3 DNA: TGTGCCAGCAGCTCTCACCAGGGCTATAACTATGGCTACACCTTC
CDR3 length: 18; J gene: TRBJ2-7; clone size: .; D gene: TRBD1; V gene: TRBV27; CDR3 protein: CASSLTSPGTGGVGEQYF; CDR3 DNA: TGTGCCAGCAGCCTTACCTCTCCCGGGACAGGGGGGGTTGGGGAGCAGTACTTC
CDR3 length: 13; J gene: TRBJ2-5; clone size: few; D gene: .; V gene: TRBV9; CDR3 protein: CASSGTGPGTQYF; CDR3 DNA: TGTGCCAGCAGCGGAACCGGGCCGGGGACCCAGTACTTC
CDR3 length: 15; J gene: TRBJ1-5; clone size: .; D gene: .; V gene: TRBV20-1; CDR3 protein: CSARDSGYSNQPQHF; CDR3 DNA: TGCAGTGCTAGAGATTCAGGTTATAGCAATCAGCCCCAGCATTTT
CDR3 length: 14; J gene: TRBJ2-3; clone size: .; D gene: TRBD1; V gene: TRBV7-8; CDR3 protein: CASSFTRGQNTQYF; CDR3 DNA: TGTGCCAGCAGCTTCACCAGGGGACAGAATACGCAGTATTTT
CDR3 length: 14; J gene: TRBJ2-7; clone size: .; D gene: .; V gene: TRBV20-1; CDR3 protein: CSAPRGGGSYEQYF; CDR3 DNA: TGCAGTGCACCCCGAGGGGGTGGGTCCTACGAGCAGTACTTC
CDR3 length: 15; J gene: TRBJ1-3; clone size: .; D gene: .; V gene: TRBV5-5; CDR3 protein: CASSFTVSSGNTIYF; CDR3 DNA: TGTGCCAGCAGCTTTACAGTGAGCTCTGGAAACACCATATATTTT
CDR3 length: 15; J gene: TRBJ2-1; clone size: .; D gene: TRBD1; V gene: TRBV20-1; CDR3 protein: CSARLGQRRYNEQVF; CDR3 DNA: TGCAGTGCTAGACTGGGACAGCGACGCTACAATGAGCAGGTCTTC
CDR3 length: 12; J gene: TRBJ1-1; clone size: .; D gene: .; V gene: TRBV20-1; CDR3 protein: CTLGVVNTEAFF; CDR3 DNA: TGCACTCTAGGTGTAGTTAACACTGAAGCTTTCTTT
CDR3 length: 17; J gene: TRBJ1-1; clone size: .; D gene: .; V gene: TRBV5-1; CDR3 protein: CASSLGSLTAMNTEAFF; CDR3 DNA: TGCGCCAGCAGCTTGGGGAGCCTGACAGCAATGAACACTGAAGCTTTCTTT
CDR3 length: 16; J gene: TRBJ2-4; clone size: few; D gene: .; V gene: TRBV2; CDR3 protein: CASSEAVLLAKNIQYF; CDR3 DNA: TGTGCCAGCAGTGAAGCAGTACTCCTAGCCAAAAACATTCAGTACTTC
CDR3 length: 12; J gene: TRBJ1-1; clone size: few; D gene: .; V gene: TRBV29-1; CDR3 protein: CSVGISDTEAFF; CDR3 DNA: TGCAGCGTTGGAATCTCCGACACTGAAGCTTTCTTT
CDR3 length: 18; J gene: TRBJ2-1; clone size: few; D gene: TRBD2; V gene: TRBV5-1; CDR3 protein: CASSLGGVAGARYNEQFF; CDR3 DNA: TGCGCCAGCAGCTTGGGTGGAGTAGCGGGGGCCAGATACAATGAGCAGTTCTTC
CDR3 length: 14; J gene: TRBJ1-5; clone size: .; D gene: .; V gene: TRBV6-5; CDR3 protein: CASGPGTSNQPQHF; CDR3 DNA: TGTGCCAGCGGCCCCGGGACAAGCAATCAGCCCCAGCATTTT
CDR3 length: 12; J gene: TRBJ1-2; clone size: .; D gene: TRBD1; V gene: TRBV12-3/TRBV12-4; CDR3 protein: CASRPQGNGYTF; CDR3 DNA: TGTGCCAGCAGGCCACAGGGGAATGGCTACACCTTC
CDR3 length: 13; J gene: TRBJ1-2; clone size: few; D gene: TRBD1; V gene: TRBV29-1; CDR3 protein: CSARTGDLGGYTF; CDR3 DNA: TGCAGCGCCCGGACAGGGGATCTGGGTGGCTACACCTTC
CDR3 length: 14; J gene: TRBJ1-5; clone size: few; D gene: .; V gene: TRBV5-1; CDR3 protein: CASSLDPGGQPQHF; CDR3 DNA: TGCGCCAGCAGCTTAGATCCAGGAGGGCAGCCCCAGCATTTT
CDR3 length: 11; J gene: TRBJ2-7; clone size: many; D gene: .; V gene: TRBV20-1; CDR3 protein: CSASGSYEQYF; CDR3 DNA: TGCAGTGCTTCGGGTTCCTACGAGCAGTACTTC
CDR3 length: 16; J gene: TRBJ2-6; clone size: few; D gene: .; V gene: TRBV6-5; CDR3 protein: CASSPYKTAGANVLTF; CDR3 DNA: TGTGCCAGCAGTCCCTATAAAACAGCTGGGGCCAACGTCCTGACTTTC
CDR3 length: 12; J gene: TRBJ2-7; clone size: once; D gene: .; V gene: TRBV2; CDR3 protein: CASRPDNSEQYF; CDR3 DNA: TGTGCCAGCAGGCCCGACAATTCCGAGCAGTACTTC
CDR3 length: 13; J gene: TRBJ2-1; clone size: .; D gene: .; V gene: TRBV3-1; CDR3 protein: CASSPLGVYEQFF; CDR3 DNA: TGTGCCAGCAGCCCCTTGGGGGTCTATGAGCAGTTCTTC
CDR3 length: 14; J gene: TRBJ2-1; clone size: few; D gene: .; V gene: TRBV6-6; CDR3 protein: CASSYRSGHNEQFF; CDR3 DNA: TGTGCCAGCAGTTACCGCAGCGGACACAATGAGCAGTTCTTC
CDR3 length: 14; J gene: TRBJ2-1; clone size: few; D gene: TRBD2; V gene: TRBV7-9; CDR3 protein: CASSLVLAGGEQFF; CDR3 DNA: TGTGCCAGCAGCTTAGTACTAGCGGGGGGAGAGCAGTTCTTC
CDR3 length: 13; J gene: TRBJ2-7; clone size: .; D gene: .; V gene: TRBV20-1; CDR3 protein: CSARGDQGPEQYF; CDR3 DNA: TGCAGTGCTAGAGGTGACCAGGGACCCGAGCAGTACTTC
CDR3 length: 14; J gene: TRBJ2-5; clone size: few; D gene: .; V gene: TRBV6-5; CDR3 protein: CASSYDDHQETQYF; CDR3 DNA: TGTGCCAGCAGTTATGACGATCACCAAGAGACCCAGTACTTC
CDR3 length: 15; J gene: TRBJ1-6; clone size: .; D gene: .; V gene: TRBV15; CDR3 protein: CATSGRQTYNSPLHF; CDR3 DNA: TGTGCCACCAGCGGCCGACAGACGTATAATTCACCCCTCCACTTT
CDR3 length: 14; J gene: TRBJ2-1; clone size: few; D gene: .; V gene: TRBV7-9; CDR3 protein: CASSLSPGTGEQFF; CDR3 DNA: TGTGCCAGCAGCTTAAGCCCCGGGACGGGAGAGCAGTTCTTC
CDR3 length: 14; J gene: TRBJ2-7; clone size: .; D gene: TRBD1; V gene: TRBV20-1; CDR3 protein: CSARSGDRNYEQYF; CDR3 DNA: TGCAGTGCTAGGTCCGGGGACAGGAACTACGAGCAGTACTTC
CDR3 length: 17; J gene: TRBJ1-4; clone size: few; D gene: TRBD1; V gene: TRBV6-5; CDR3 protein: CASSYSQTGVVSEKLFF; CDR3 DNA: TGTGCCAGCAGTTACTCCCAAACAGGGGTCGTAAGTGAAAAACTGTTTTTT
CDR3 length: 18; J gene: TRBJ2-7; clone size: once; D gene: .; V gene: TRBV5-6; CDR3 protein: CASSSRLGPPSSYNEQYF; CDR3 DNA: TGTGCCAGCAGCAGCCGACTAGGACCCCCGAGCTCCTACAATGAGCAGTACTTC
CDR3 length: 14; J gene: TRBJ2-3; clone size: few; D gene: TRBD2; V gene: TRBV7-9; CDR3 protein: CASALAGITDTQYF; CDR3 DNA: TGTGCCAGCGCTCTAGCGGGGATCACAGATACGCAGTATTTT
CDR3 length: 17; J gene: TRBJ2-7; clone size: .; D gene: TRBD2; V gene: TRBV28; CDR3 protein: CASSRTSGGPSSYEQYF; CDR3 DNA: TGTGCCAGCAGCAGGACTAGCGGGGGGCCGAGCTCCTACGAGCAGTACTTC